The present T cell receptor beta chain was sequenced within a study of T cells in Graves' hyperthyroidism and ophthalmopathy. Amplification targeted TCR beta CDR3 regions from RNA transcripts. The TCR CDR3 was amplified in a first-round RT-PCR using the HTBI primer set. MiXCR was run by TCRdb on the multiplex PCR reads, yielding one entry per CDR3 protein. The sample has about 400,000 distinct CDR3 sequences; around 16% are singletons. Diagnostic decisions used clinical symptoms, serum thyroxine and TRAb, thyroid ultrasound and orbital computed tomography. The CDR3 runs to 17 residues. Germline V gene sequence: CDR1 MNHEY, CDR2 SVGEGT. Trimming at V came to 0 bases and at J to 0 bases, leaving 7 bases not matched to a gene.

Sequencing was performed on blood. The sequence was collected from a woman under 30 with Graves' hyperthyroidism. The V and J genes are TRBV6-2 or TRBV6-3 and TRBJ1-2; 7 positions agree with TRBD1. The CDR3 sequence is CASSYSTGRATNYGYTF. The DNA of the CDR3 is TGTGCCAGCAGTTACTCGACAGGGAGGGCAACTAACTATGGCTACACCTTC.